The present TCR beta chain was sequenced within a study of blood T cells in healthy people across ages. The study, taken as a whole, reports: Significant beta diversity loss was already apparent by age about 42, declining roughly linearly. Greater diversity and more naive CD4+ cells were seen in long-lived donors than in aged donors.

This clonotype was seen a few times. Its antigen remains unidentified. Germline CDR1 and CDR2: SGHDN and FVKESK. The CDR3 spans 16 residues. Trimming took 0 bases from V and 4 from J, leaving 15 bases between them. Donors gave 9 to 10 milliliters of peripheral blood apiece. Total RNA extracted from each sample amounted to at least 6 micrograms. PCR was performed a second time for 7 to 11 cycles using a sample-barcoded 5' primer and a J-beta primer mix. Each CDR3 protein gets one entry after TCRdb re-called the 5' RACE reads with MiXCR. The repertoire holds 1.5 million to 2 million distinct CDR3 sequences, with roughly 28% as singletons.

The source of this sequence is a woman in her 30s in good health. V and J are TRBV14 and TRBJ2-5; D gene ambiguous. Material: blood. The CDR3 bases are TGTGCCAGCAGCCAAGATCACTACCCCCAGAGAGAGACCCAGTACTTC. Its protein product is CASSQDHYPQRETQYF.